What follows are 26 T cell receptor beta chains derived from one specimen sequenced in a study of blood T cell repertoires in COVID-19. Profiling relied on immunoSEQ multiplex PCR, and the TCRdb table lists in-frame clones only, not all of them. This sample has roughly 160,000 clones; roughly 80% occur once, and the top ten carry roughly 1.9%. Specimen: peripheral blood. These receptors all come from a woman older than 75 with acute or convalescent COVID-19.

The chain carries TRBV7-7 and TRBJ2-1, with TRBD1 identical over 7 bases. This CDR3 spans 13 amino acids. J gave up 9 bases and V 5 bases, and 7 bases lay outside the gene matches. Germline V gene sequence: CDR1 SSHAT, CDR2 FNYEAQ (reference sequence). In nucleotides, the CDR3 is TGTGCCAGCAGCGAGCACAGGGGCGGTGAGCAGTTCTTC. Translation: CASSEHRGGEQFF.

The chain has TRBV27 and TRBJ2-2, with 7 bases matching TRBD1. CDR1 is MNHEY and CDR2 is SMNVEV in the germline V gene (reference sequence). V lost 2 bases, J lost 4 bases, and 7 bases stayed unmatched. The CDR3 spans 16 residues. The CDR3 bases are TGTGCCAGCAGTTTAGGGGCCGGGACAGTCACCGGGGAGCTGTTTTTT. Amino acids: CASSLGAGTVTGELFF.

The rearrangement uses TRBV20-1 and TRBJ1-1; D remains ambiguous. V lost 6 bases and J lost 3, with 8 bases in between. The CDR3 consists of 11 residues. The germline CDR1 and CDR2 sequences are DFQATT and SNEGSKA (reference sequence). CDR3 amino acids: CSATEHTEAFF. CDR3 bases: TGCAGTGCCACCGAGCACACTGAAGCTTTCTTT.

This clone occurred once. This chain uses TRBV7-9 with TRBJ2-2, with D perhaps TRBD2 (5 bases). V lost 5 bases to trimming and J lost 6 bases, with 13 bases between them. The CDR3 extends over 14 amino acids. The V gene's germline CDR1 is SEHNR and CDR2 FQNEAQ (reference sequence). The CDR3 nucleotides read TGTGCCAGCAGCCCCTATACGGGATCCGGGGAGCTGTTTTTT. Protein sequence: CASSPYTGSGELFF. Combining the CDR3 with reference TRBV7-9 and TRBJ2-2 gives the whole variable domain DTGVSQNPRHKITKRGQNVTFRCDPISEHNRLYWYRQTLGQGPEFLTYFQNEAQLEKSRLLSDRFSAERPKGSFSTLEIQRTEQGDSAMYLCASSPYTGSGELFFGEGSRLTVL.

The chain links TRBV30 to TRBJ2-7; D may be TRBD1 (5 bases). The CDR3 is made up of 11 amino acids. The V end lost 6 bases, the J end lost 2 bases, and 8 bases lay between the germline ends. CDR1 and CDR2 from the germline V gene are GTSNPN and SVGIG (reference sequence). CDR3 sequence reads: CACDSAYEQYF. The CDR3 DNA sequence: TGTGCCTGTGACAGTGCCTACGAGCAGTACTTC. The full variable domain, its missing parts supplied by reference TRBV30 and TRBJ2-7, is SQTIHQWPATLVQPVGSPLSLECTVEGTSNPNLYWYRQAAGRGLQLLFYSVGIGQISSEVPQNLSASRPQDRQFILSSKKLLLSDSGFYLCACDSAYEQYFGPGTRLTVT.

The rearrangement links TRBV5-6 to TRBJ2-5, with D unclear. V lost 0 bases, J lost 5 bases, and 11 bases lay in between. This CDR3 spans 14 amino acids. Germline CDR1 and CDR2: SGHDT and YYEEEE. CDR3: CASSLAGARETQYF. The CDR3 coding sequence is TGTGCCAGCAGCTTGGCCGGAGCCCGGGAGACCCAGTACTTC.

V usage is TRBV6-2 or TRBV6-3 and J usage is TRBJ2-5, with D maybe TRBD1 (6 bases). This CDR3 comprises 17 residues. Germline V lookup: CDR1 MNHEY, CDR2 SVGEGT. Between the trimmed V and J ends, which lost 3 bases and 5 bases, there was a span of 22 bases. The CDR3, as DNA: TGTGCCAGCAGTTATAAGGCAGGGGCCTTGCTGGTGGAGACCCAGTACTTC. Protein sequence: CASSYKAGALLVETQYF.

This clone was observed a handful of times. The chain couples TRBV24-1 to TRBJ1-1; D might be TRBD1 (5 bases). The ends were cut back, 3 bases at V and 6 bases at J, with 10 bases in the middle. This CDR3 is built from 13 residues. Germline V lookup: CDR1 KGHDR, CDR2 SFDVKD. CDR3 DNA: TGTGCCACCAGTGATACTCAGGGATCTGAAGCTTTCTTT. Encoded protein: CATSDTQGSEAFF.

The chain has TRBV5-6 and TRBJ1-4; TRBD1 might be the D (6 bases). CDR1 is SGHDT and CDR2 is YYEEEE in the germline V gene. This CDR3 has 15 amino acids. V was pared by 5 bases and J by 14 bases, with 25 bases between. In DNA form, the CDR3 reads TGTGCCAGCAGTACTACCGGGACATCGAGTGAGGTGCTGTTTTTT. It encodes CASSTTGTSSEVLFF.

The chain recombines TRBV12-3 or TRBV12-4 with TRBJ2-1; D is unresolved. Trimming pared 2 bases from V and 11 bases from J, leaving 13 bases between. This CDR3 contains 13 residues. As DNA, the CDR3 is TGTGCCAGCAGTTTACTATCGCCGCCTCAGCAGTTCTTC. The encoded protein is CASSLLSPPQQFF.

This clone was seen a handful of times. The chain joins TRBV11-1 to TRBJ1-1, with 9 bases matching TRBD1. The junction had 7 bases not matched to a gene; V was cut back by 5 bases and J by 3 bases. The length of the CDR3 is 15 residues. Germline V gene data show CDR1 as SGHAT and CDR2 as FQDESV (reference sequence). The CDR3: CASSQTGGGDTEAFF. The CDR3 nucleotides read TGTGCCAGCAGCCAGACAGGGGGAGGAGACACTGAAGCTTTCTTT.

This clone appeared a single time. The chain links TRBV30 to TRBJ1-2; possibly TRBD1 for D (5 bases). The V gene lost 0 bases and the J gene lost 4 bases, with 12 bases spanning the gap. The CDR3 is made up of 14 amino acids. Looked up from germline, CDR1 is GTSNPN and CDR2 is SVGIG (reference sequence). Here the CDR3 DNA reads TGTGCCTGGAGTGTACCCCCGACAGTCTATGGCTACACCTTC. Translation gives CAWSVPPTVYGYTF.

This sequence joins TRBV19 and TRBJ1-1; 7 nucleotides match TRBD1. The germline CDR1 and CDR2 sequences are LNHDA and SQIVND (reference sequence). This CDR3 contains 15 residues. With 5 bases clipped from V and 4 bases from J, the junction kept 10 bases outside the gene matches. CDR3 in DNA: TGTGCCAGTAGTGGATACAGGGGAAAGGTCACTGAAGCTTTCTTT. Protein sequence: CASSGYRGKVTEAFF.

This sequence joins TRBV6-2 or TRBV6-3 and TRBJ2-5; 7 bases are shared with TRBD1. V trimming: 2 bases; J trimming: 3 bases; junction bases outside the gene matches: 9. The CDR3 is 16 amino acids. Germline CDR1 MNHEY, CDR2 SVGEGT. CDR3 coding DNA: TGTGCCAGCAGTTACGGCCTCCGGGACAGAAAAGAGACCCAGTACTTC. Its protein product is CASSYGLRDRKETQYF.

V gene TRBV28 combines with J gene TRBJ2-2; D remains ambiguous. Trimming shortened V by 8 bases and J by 3 bases, and 13 bases separated the two germline ends. This CDR3 contains 14 residues. Looked up from germline, CDR1 is MDHEN and CDR2 is SYDVKM. CDR3 bases: TGTGCCAGCGAGTATTCCCGCTACACCGGGGAGCTGTTTTTT. It codes for CASEYSRYTGELFF.

This chain uses TRBV6-1 with TRBJ2-1, with 7 positions matching TRBD2. From germline, CDR1 is MNHNS and CDR2 SASEGT. CDR3 length: 15 residues. The junction had 5 bases not matched to a gene; V was cut back by 2 bases and J by 4 bases. This CDR3 is CASSEWEGRYNEQFF. CDR3 DNA sequence: TGTGCCAGCAGTGAATGGGAGGGGAGGTACAATGAGCAGTTCTTC.

This chain connects TRBV7-9 to TRBJ1-2; D is unclear. Trimming removed 1 base from V and 6 bases from J, with 9 bases in between. The CDR3 contains 13 residues. Germline CDR1 and CDR2: SEHNR and FQNEAQ (reference sequence). The DNA for the CDR3 is TGTGCCAGCAGCTTAGGTTGGGAGGATGGCTACACCTTC. Translating gives CASSLGWEDGYTF.

Written as DNA, the CDR3 is TGTGCCACCAGTGACCCAAGCGGGGGGGCCTGGAATGAGCAGTTCTTC. Protein: CATSDPSGGAWNEQFF. The rearrangement uses TRBV24-1 and TRBJ2-1, with TRBD2 matching 10 bases. CDR1 is KGHDR, CDR2 SFDVKD, per germline. V was clipped by 4 bases and J by 7 bases; unmatched bases: 9. This CDR3 spans 16 amino acids.

This clone has a single count. The chain recombines TRBV5-6 with TRBJ2-7; a weak D match, TRBD2 (5 bases). The V gene's germline CDR1 is SGHDT and CDR2 YYEEEE. V was clipped by 0 bases and J by 2 bases, with 6 bases between them. The CDR3 has 13 amino acids. In DNA, the CDR3 is TGTGCCAGCAGCTTGGACGGGGCCTACGAGCAGTACTTC. This encodes CASSLDGAYEQYF.

This clone appeared a single time. The rearrangement joins TRBV2 to TRBJ2-5; TRBD1 might be the D (5 bases). Trimming removed 7 bases at V and 1 base at J, with 13 bases between. CDR1 is SNHLY and CDR2 is FYNNEI in the germline V gene. CDR3 length: 14 residues. The CDR3 DNA reads TGTGCCAGCACTAGAGCAGGGCCCCAAGAGACCCAGTACTTC. Residues: CASTRAGPQETQYF.

The rearrangement uses TRBV7-3 and TRBJ2-1; 15 bases agree with TRBD2. The junction had 2 bases not matched to a gene; V was cut back by 2 bases and J by 9 bases. CDR3 length: 15 residues. In germline, CDR1 is SGHTA, CDR2 FQGTGA. The CDR3 coding sequence is TGTGCCAGCAGCTTATTGGGACTAGCGGGGGGTGAGCAGTTCTTC. As protein: CASSLLGLAGGEQFF.

This clone was observed a single time. The chain couples TRBV19 to TRBJ1-2; D unresolved. The CDR3 is 13 amino acids. Between the trimmed V and J ends, which lost 3 bases and 3 bases, there was a span of 8 bases. CDR1 is LNHDA and CDR2 is SQIVND in the germline V gene (reference sequence). This CDR3 reads CASSIAGDYGYTF. The CDR3 nucleotides are TGTGCCAGTAGTATCGCGGGTGACTATGGCTACACCTTC.

This chain links TRBV10-3 with TRBJ1-3; 7 bases agree with TRBD1. The CDR3 is 15 residues long. CDR1 and CDR2 (germline): ENHRY, SYGVKD. Trimming at V came to 3 bases and at J to 4 bases, leaving 6 bases not matched to a gene. The CDR3 DNA reads as TGTGCCATCAGTGAAGAAACGGGACAGGGAAACACCATATATTTT. It codes for CAISEETGQGNTIYF.

Remarks on this clone: Its ends do not fully match the called genes, so a read error is possible. The CDR3 nucleotides read TGTGCCAGCAGCCTAGCGGGAGGGCCAACCGGGGAGCTGTTTTTT. Residues: CASSLAGGPTGELFF. The chain recombines TRBV7-9 with TRBJ2-2; 12 bases fit TRBD2. Per the germline V gene, CDR1 is SEHNR and CDR2 is FQNEAQ (reference sequence). The CDR3 covers 15 residues. The complete variable domain, with remaining parts taken from reference TRBV7-9 and TRBJ2-2, reads DTGVSQNPRHKITKRGQNVTFRCDPISEHNRLYWYRQTLGQGPEFLTYFQNEAQLEKSRLLSDRFSAERPKGSFSTLEIQRTEQGDSAMYLCASSLAGGPTGELFFGEGSRLTVL.

The V call is TRBV5-6, the J call TRBJ1-2, with D hard to call. The V gene lost 2 bases and the J gene lost 4 bases, with 3 bases spanning the gap. The V gene's germline CDR1 is SGHDT and CDR2 YYEEEE. The CDR3 runs to 11 residues. CDR3 sequence (DNA): TGTGCCAGCAGCTTACTCTATGGCTACACCTTC. Translating it yields CASSLLYGYTF.

V is TRBV7-9 and J is TRBJ2-3; TRBD2 matches at 12 bases. This CDR3 spans 17 amino acids. Trimming took 1 base from V and 2 from J; bases not matched to a gene: 4. Germline CDR1 and CDR2: SEHNR and FQNEAQ (reference sequence). In nucleotides, the CDR3 is TGTGCCAGCAGCTTAGATCTAGCGGGGGGGATCACAGATACGCAGTATTTT. It codes for CASSLDLAGGITDTQYF.